The 29 T cell receptor beta chains reported below all come from one sample, sequenced in a study of Graves' ophthalmopathy and Graves' hyperthyroidism. RNA transcripts were the template, and TCR beta CDR3 regions were amplified from them. Second-round multiplex PCR came after first-round RT-PCR with HTBI primers. MiXCR, applied by TCRdb to the multiplex PCR reads, yields one record per CDR3 protein. The table records 200,000 to 250,000 distinct CDR3 sequences, 20% to 25% of them present only once. The specimen was peripheral blood. The receptors were gathered from a woman between 50 and 59 years old with Graves' ophthalmopathy.

This rearrangement joins TRBV2 to TRBJ2-5; D is ambiguous. V was pared by 3 bases and J by 4 bases, with 9 bases between. This CDR3 has 13 amino acids. Germline-derived CDR1 and CDR2 are SNHLY and FYNNEI. The CDR3 is CASSELELETQYF. The CDR3 DNA reads as TGTGCCAGCAGTGAGCTAGAGCTAGAGACCCAGTACTTC.

This clonotype was recorded many times. The rearrangement joins TRBV20-1 to TRBJ2-7, with D perhaps TRBD1 (6 bases). The V gene lost 4 bases and the J gene lost 4 bases, with 11 bases spanning the gap. Germline V gives CDR1 DFQATT, CDR2 SNEGSKA (reference sequence). The CDR3 is 12 residues long. The CDR3 DNA is TGCAGTGCTAAGGGGCAGGGGTACGAGCAGTACTTC. Translation gives CSAKGQGYEQYF.

The gene calls are TRBV6-1 and TRBJ2-7, with 7 bases matching TRBD2. The V and J ends lost 2 bases and 2 bases, in that order; junction bases with no gene match: 12. Germline lookup yields CDR1 MNHNS and CDR2 SASEGT. The CDR3 extends over 17 amino acids. Here the CDR3 reads CASSEIQEGGLTYEQYF. CDR3 in DNA: TGTGCCAGCAGTGAAATCCAAGAGGGAGGGCTCACCTACGAGCAGTACTTC.

Details on this clonotype: This could be a read error, since a much larger clone is one nucleotide away. This rearrangement joins TRBV7-8 to TRBJ2-5; D gene ambiguous. V lost 5 bases and J 2 bases, leaving 15 bases between the germline ends. CDR3 size: 15 residues. CDR1 and CDR2 (germline): SGHVS, FQNEAQ. The CDR3 DNA follows: TGTGCCAGCAGCGCCGCCGAGACTCAACAAGAGACCCAGTACTTC. This gives the protein CASSAAETQQETQYF.

This clonotype has more than one count but fewer than ten. This chain links TRBV19 with TRBJ2-4; tentative D call: TRBD2 (6 bases). V shed 6 bases and J shed 1 base, with 19 bases lying between them. The CDR3 extends over 17 amino acids. Germline CDR1 LNHDA, CDR2 SQIVND (reference sequence). The CDR3 coding sequence is TGTGCCAGTAGCAGAATGAGTGGCGGGACCGCCAAAAACATTCAGTACTTC. Encoded protein: CASSRMSGGTAKNIQYF.

The DNA for the CDR3 is TGTGCCAGCAGTCAGAGACGGGGGGAGCTGTTTTTT. This translates into CASSQRRGELFF. This chain uses TRBV27 with TRBJ2-2; no clear D gene. The CDR3 has 12 amino acids. The V and J ends lost 5 bases and 8 bases respectively, with 9 bases between them. Per germline, CDR1 MNHEY and CDR2 SMNVEV (reference sequence).

This clonotype was seen repeatedly, ten times or more. The genes are TRBV11-1 and TRBJ2-5, with a possible D match to TRBD2 (6 bases). Trimming shortened V by 1 base and J by 2 bases, and 14 bases separated the two germline ends. This CDR3 has 16 residues. CDR1 and CDR2 from the germline V gene are SGHAT and FQDESV (reference sequence). The CDR3 region is CASSLGGRDWQETQYF. In DNA form, the CDR3 reads TGTGCCAGCAGCTTAGGGGGCCGGGACTGGCAAGAGACCCAGTACTTC. The full variable domain, completed using reference TRBV11-1 and TRBJ2-5, is EAEVAQSPRYKITEKSQAVAFWCDPISGHATLYWYRQILGQGPELLVQFQDESVVDDSQLPKDRFSAERLKGVDSTLKIQPAELGDSAMYLCASSLGGRDWQETQYFGPGTRLLVL.

This clonotype has ten or more counts. The chain joins TRBV12-3 or TRBV12-4 to TRBJ2-5; 11 bases fit TRBD2. Losses at the gene ends were 6 bases for V and 4 bases for J; bases not matched to a gene: 19. There are 19 residues in the CDR3. The CDR3 coding sequence is TGTGCCAGCAGCCGAATGCCGAAGTACTTTAGCGGGGGGGGAGAGACCCAGTACTTC. Protein sequence: CASSRMPKYFSGGGETQYF.

At least ten counts were recorded for this clonotype. The chain couples TRBV2 to TRBJ2-7; 11 bases line up with TRBD2. The V and J ends lost 6 bases and 2 bases, in that order; junction bases with no gene match: 6. Germline V gene lookup returns CDR1 SNHLY and CDR2 FYNNEI. The CDR3 is 15 residues long. DNA of the CDR3: TGTGCCAGCAGCGCCCTAGCGGGAGGCGCCTACGAGCAGTACTTC. It yields the protein CASSALAGGAYEQYF. Full variable domain (rest looked up from reference TRBV2 and TRBJ2-7): EPEVTQTPSHQVTQMGQEVILRCVPISNHLYFYWYRQILGQKVEFLVSFYNNEISEKSEIFDDQFSVERPDGSNFTLKIRSTKLEDSAMYFCASSALAGGAYEQYFGPGTRLTVT.

This clonotype appeared many times. The chain joins TRBV6-5 to TRBJ2-5; D is undetermined. Germline V gene data show CDR1 as MNHEY and CDR2 as SVGAGI. V dropped 2 bases and J dropped 3 bases, with 7 bases sitting between them. The CDR3 totals 13 residues. CDR3 coding DNA: TGTGCCAGCAGTTACGTACTTGAAGAGACCCAGTACTTC. Encoded protein: CASSYVLEETQYF.

This clonotype has ten or more counts. V is TRBV9 and J is TRBJ2-7; TRBD1 matches 12 bases. The trim removed 0 bases at V and 5 bases at J, leaving 3 bases unmatched. CDR3 length: 15 residues. Germline CDR1 is SGDLS and CDR2 is YYNGEE. Here the CDR3 DNA reads TGTGCCAGCAGCGTAGAGGGGACAGGGGGCCACGAGCAGTACTTC. Its translation is CASSVEGTGGHEQYF.

This clonotype has ten or more counts. The chain uses TRBV3-1 and TRBJ2-5; D possibly matches TRBD1 or TRBD2 (5 bases each). Trimming removed 1 base at V and 5 bases at J, with 11 bases between. The CDR3 consists of 14 residues. In germline, CDR1 is LGHDT, CDR2 YNNKEL (reference sequence). Here the CDR3 DNA reads TGTGCCAGCAGCCAAGTAGAGGGGTTCGAGACCCAGTACTTC. This translates into CASSQVEGFETQYF.

The V call is TRBV28, the J call TRBJ2-7; TRBD1 matches at 8 bases. After removal of 8 bases from V and 4 bases from J, the junction contained 7 bases not matched to a gene. The length of the CDR3 is 13 residues. Germline V gives CDR1 MDHEN, CDR2 SYDVKM. This CDR3 is CASRTGRGYEQYF. The CDR3 nucleotides read TGTGCCAGCCGGACAGGGCGTGGGTACGAGCAGTACTTC.

This clonotype showed up many times. This chain uses TRBV4-2 with TRBJ2-5; D ambiguous. With 0 bases removed from V and 5 bases from J, the gap between germline ends came to 10 bases. Germline V gene lookup returns CDR1 LGHNA and CDR2 YNFKEQ. The CDR3 is made up of 14 amino acids. CDR3 coding DNA: TGTGCCAGCAGCCAAGATGTGCGTTCGGAGACCCAGTACTTC. Residues: CASSQDVRSETQYF.

At least ten counts were recorded for this clonotype. The V call is TRBV30, the J call TRBJ2-7; D gene uncertain. CDR1 and CDR2 from the germline V gene are GTSNPN and SVGIG (reference sequence). V lost 0 bases and J lost 5, with 14 bases in between. CDR3 length: 14 residues. This CDR3 reads CAWSVSSIKDEQYF. The CDR3 bases are TGTGCCTGGAGTGTTAGTAGTATAAAGGACGAGCAGTACTTC.

This clonotype was found a few times. This sequence joins TRBV5-1 and TRBJ1-2; D possibly corresponds to TRBD1 (6 bases). The germline V gene has CDR1 SGHRS and CDR2 YFSETQ. The CDR3 has 12 residues. CDR3 sequence reads: CATPPGASGYTF. The CDR3 DNA reads as TGCGCTACGCCACCAGGGGCGTCAGGCTACACCTTC.

At least ten counts were recorded for this clonotype. The chain uses TRBV6-5 and TRBJ1-1; D not resolved. Germline V gene sequence: CDR1 MNHEY, CDR2 SVGAGI. Deletions cut 5 bases from V and 1 base from J, with 5 bases between. This CDR3 comprises 12 residues. CDR3 loop: CASSRANTEAFF. The CDR3 DNA reads TGTGCCAGCAGTCGGGCGAACACTGAAGCTTTCTTT.

This clonotype was found many times. V gene TRBV5-1 combines with J gene TRBJ2-7; tentatively, D is TRBD1 (6 bases). The CDR3 extends over 12 amino acids. V lost 6 bases to trimming and J lost 7 bases, with 14 bases between them. The V gene's germline CDR1 is SGHRS and CDR2 YFSETQ. The CDR3 bases are TGCGCCAGCACCGACGCAGGGGTTGAGCAGTACTTC. It codes for CASTDAGVEQYF.

At least ten counts were recorded for this clonotype. This chain links TRBV7-2 with TRBJ1-1; D unresolved. V was trimmed by 4 bases and J by 0 bases, leaving 6 bases between them. This CDR3 contains 13 residues. The germline V gene has CDR1 SGHTA and CDR2 FQGNSA. CDR3 sequence reads: CASSSQMNTEAFF. CDR3 DNA: TGTGCCAGCAGCTCCCAGATGAACACTGAAGCTTTCTTT. Variable domain in full (rest from reference TRBV7-2 and TRBJ1-1): GAGVSQSPSNKVTEKGKDVELRCDPISGHTALYWYRQSLGQGLEFLIYFQGNSAPDKSGLPSDRFSAERTGGSVSTLTIQRTQQEDSAVYLCASSSQMNTEAFFGQGTRLTVV.

This clonotype turned up a few times. CDR3 protein: CASSQDWQSLGYTF. The CDR3 DNA sequence: TGCGCCAGCAGCCAAGATTGGCAATCCCTTGGCTACACCTTC. The gene calls are TRBV4-1 and TRBJ1-2; D unclear. Looked up from germline, CDR1 is MGHRA and CDR2 is YSYEKL. Trimming took 0 bases from V and 7 from J, leaving 12 bases between them. This CDR3 is built from 14 residues.

A word on this clonotype: The CDR3 ends on some other residue instead of the conserved phenylalanine or tryptophan, so this is likely a read error. The rearrangement links TRBV28 to TRBJ2-5, with 7 bases identical to TRBD1. Germline assignment: CDR1 MDHEN and CDR2 SYDVKM. V shed 6 bases, J shed 7 bases, and the junction held 14 bases outside the gene matches. CDR3 length: 15 residues. The CDR3 coding sequence is TGTGCCAGCAGCGAAACCGGGACAGTGCATCGGACCCAGTACCTC. Protein product: CASSETGTVHRTQYL.

V gene TRBV14 combines with J gene TRBJ1-1; TRBD1 aligns across 8 bases. Per the germline V gene, CDR1 is SGHDN and CDR2 is FVKESK. V shed 2 bases, J shed 4 bases, and the junction held 6 bases outside the gene matches. The CDR3 is 15 amino acids. The CDR3 DNA reads TGTGCCAGCAGCCAACAGGGGGCCTTATTCACTGAAGCTTTCTTT. It translates to CASSQQGALFTEAFF. Using reference TRBV14 and TRBJ1-1 for the parts outside the CDR3, the full variable domain is EAGVTQFPSHSVIEKGQTVTLRCDPISGHDNLYWYRRVMGKEIKFLLHFVKESKQDESGMPNNRFLAERTGGTYSTLKVQPAELEDSGVYFCASSQQGALFTEAFFGQGTRLTVV.

This clonotype was counted a few times. The chain recombines TRBV11-2 with TRBJ1-1; perhaps TRBD1 as D (5 bases). The CDR3 is made up of 16 amino acids. Per germline, CDR1 SGHAT and CDR2 FQNNGV. Trimming removed 5 bases at V and 1 base at J, with 17 bases between. CDR3 sequence reads: CASSPIGAKANTEAFF. CDR3 nucleotide sequence: TGTGCCAGCAGCCCCATCGGGGCTAAGGCGAACACTGAAGCTTTCTTT.

This clonotype was detected ten times or more. V gene TRBV5-1 combines with J gene TRBJ1-5; TRBD1 might be the D (6 bases). V was pared by 0 bases and J by 13 bases, with 17 bases between. The CDR3 sequence is 14 residues long. The germline gives CDR1 SGHRS, CDR2 YFSETQ. This CDR3 is CASSLEWGQGAQHF. In nucleotides, the CDR3 is TGCGCCAGCAGCTTGGAGTGGGGACAAGGGGCTCAGCATTTT.

Of note for this clonotype: This may stem from a read error, because a much larger clone lies one nucleotide away. CDR3 bases: TGCGCCAGCAGCCCAGGGACGATCTCTGAAGCTTTCTTT. Translated: CASSPGTISEAFF. The chain employs TRBV5-1 and TRBJ1-1; maybe TRBD1 (5 bases). The V and J ends lost 4 bases and 6 bases respectively, with 13 bases between them. The CDR3 length is 13 residues. Germline CDR1 and CDR2: SGHRS and YFSETQ. Combining the CDR3 with reference TRBV5-1 and TRBJ1-1 gives the whole variable domain KAGVTQTPRYLIKTRGQQVTLSCSPISGHRSVSWYQQTPGQGLQFLFEYFSETQRNKGNFPGRFSGRQFSNSRSEMNVSTLELGDSALYLCASSPGTISEAFFGQGTRLTVV.

The chain carries TRBV20-1 and TRBJ2-5, with 9 nucleotides matching TRBD2. The germline CDR1 and CDR2 sequences are DFQATT and SNEGSKA (reference sequence). V lost 6 bases, J lost 1 base, and 6 bases stayed unmatched. CDR3 length: 14 residues. CDR3 amino acids: CSAQAGGRQETQYF. Here the CDR3 DNA reads TGCAGTGCCCAAGCGGGAGGCCGCCAAGAGACCCAGTACTTC.

This clonotype was picked up many times. V is TRBV27 and J is TRBJ2-7; D possibly matches TRBD1 or TRBD2 (6 bases each). Germline CDR1 reads MNHEY; CDR2 reads SMNVEV (reference sequence). Trimming cost V 3 bases and J 5 bases, with 14 bases left between them. There are 14 residues in the CDR3. The DNA of the CDR3 is TGTGCCAGCAGTTTTGTTAGGGGGGCCGACGAGCAGTACTTC. Protein product: CASSFVRGADEQYF.

This clonotype was found many times. The chain has TRBV25-1 and TRBJ2-5; tentatively, D is TRBD2 (5 bases). Trimming shortened V by 3 bases and J by 5 bases, and 13 bases separated the two germline ends. Germline assignment: CDR1 MGHDK and CDR2 SYGVNS. CDR3 length: 14 amino acids. The CDR3 region is CASSDPGWEETQYF. In DNA, the CDR3 is TGTGCCAGCAGTGACCCGGGGTGGGAGGAGACCCAGTACTTC.

This clonotype occurred once. This chain uses TRBV7-2 with TRBJ2-5, with 13 positions matching TRBD2. The CDR3 contains 16 residues. V lost 5 bases and J lost 5; bases outside the gene matches: 8. Germline lookup yields CDR1 SGHTA and CDR2 FQGNSA. The CDR3 loop reads CASSTTSGGAGETQYF. CDR3 sequence (DNA): TGTGCCAGCAGCACTACTAGCGGGGGGGCCGGGGAGACCCAGTACTTC.